What follows is one TCR beta chain and its context. This sample was taken from a study of T-cell memory formation after mild COVID-19. The CDR3 has 15 residues. Germline CDR1 DFQATT, CDR2 SNEGSKA (reference sequence). Deletions cut 6 bases from V and 4 bases from J, with 22 bases between. TCRdb reanalysed the 5' RACE reads using MiXCR and keeps one entry per CDR3 protein. There are some 450,000 distinct CDR3 sequences in the sample; around 20% occur only once, and 8.4% lies in the top ten. Sequenced: PBMCs or a T cell subset sorted from them (not recorded which). This receptor was taken from an adult woman who had mild COVID-19 (a few samples of this study predate the infection). Cell type and time point are not known. This chain connects TRBV20-1 to TRBJ2-7, with a tentative D call TRBD2 (5 bases). CDR3: CSATSQDGIGYEQYF. CDR3 sequence (DNA): TGCAGTGCAACCTCGCAGGACGGGATTGGTTACGAGCAGTACTTC.